A single sample is the source of the 4 T cell receptor beta chains below, sequenced in a study of OX40 agonist ivuxolimab in advanced cancers. Assay: immunoSEQ multiplex PCR; the TCRdb copy retains only in-frame clones and omits some. The sample includes some 31,000 clones, approximately 90% of them seen just once. The source was CD4+ or CD8+ T cells sorted from blood, collected in a trial of the OX40 agonist ivuxolimab. The receptors originated from an adult with an advanced solid tumor such as melanoma, head and neck, liver or kidney cancer.

This chain links TRBV7-9 with TRBJ1-2; D uncertain. Germline CDR1 reads SEHNR; CDR2 reads FQNEAQ (reference sequence). This CDR3 contains 14 residues. Trimming took 3 bases from V and 0 from J, leaving 8 bases between them. The CDR3 is CASSLIGANYGYTF. The CDR3 DNA reads as TGTGCCAGCAGCTTGATCGGGGCTAACTATGGCTACACCTTC.

This chain joins TRBV4-3 and TRBJ1-2, with D maybe TRBD1 (5 bases). Trimming took off 0 bases at V and 5 bases at J, with 13 bases between the two ends. This CDR3 region has 15 residues. Germline V CDR1 and CDR2: LGHNA, YSLEER. The DNA of the CDR3 is TGCGCCAGCAGCCAAGATAGAGACAGTGGATATGGCTACACCTTC. As protein: CASSQDRDSGYGYTF.

V and J are TRBV5-6 and TRBJ2-7; maybe TRBD2 (6 bases). Looked up from germline, CDR1 is SGHDT and CDR2 is YYEEEE. The CDR3 runs to 13 residues. Trimming shortened V by 0 bases and J by 4 bases, and 8 bases separated the two germline ends. The CDR3 is CASSLVSGYEQYF. For the CDR3, the DNA is TGTGCCAGCAGCTTGGTTAGCGGATACGAGCAGTACTTC.

The chain couples TRBV28 to TRBJ2-7; TRBD1 matches 8 bases. Germline assignment: CDR1 MDHEN and CDR2 SYDVKM. V dropped 5 bases and J dropped 4; count of bases not matched to a gene: 7. This CDR3 spans 14 amino acids. CDR3 bases: TGTGCCAGCAGTCTCGACAGGGGTCGTTACGAGCAGTACTTC. This codes for CASSLDRGRYEQYF. Based on the CDR3 plus reference TRBV28 and TRBJ2-7, the full variable domain is DVKVTQSSRYLVKRTGEKVFLECVQDMDHENMFWYRQDPGLGLRLIYFSYDVKMKEKGDIPEGYSVSREKKERFSLILESASTNQTSMYLCASSLDRGRYEQYFGPGTRLTVT.